This T cell receptor (beta chain) was identified during a study of post-analysis software for immune sequencing data. On this clonotype: Its antigen is not identified.

General study points: Patients had higher frequencies than controls of a handful of TRBV segments, including TRBV5-6, TRBV5-1 and TRBV20-1.

Prepared libraries of TCR beta cDNA carried unique molecular identifiers. TCRdb re-derived calls from the PCR reads in MiXCR, one entry per CDR3 protein. This table holds 820,000 or so distinct CDR3 sequences, approximately 53% found once. Between the trimmed V and J ends, which lost 11 bases and 1 base, there was a span of 10 bases. Looked up from germline, CDR1 is SEHNR and CDR2 is FQNEAQ (reference sequence). CDR3 length: 12 residues. The sequenced sample was blood. V is TRBV7-9 and J is TRBJ2-3; D possibly corresponds to TRBD2 (5 bases). This TCR came from a girl between 10 and 17 years old with multiple sclerosis. CDR3 DNA sequence: TGTGCCGGCGGTAGCGGCACAGATACGCAGTATTTT. Translated, it gives CAGGSGTDTQYF.